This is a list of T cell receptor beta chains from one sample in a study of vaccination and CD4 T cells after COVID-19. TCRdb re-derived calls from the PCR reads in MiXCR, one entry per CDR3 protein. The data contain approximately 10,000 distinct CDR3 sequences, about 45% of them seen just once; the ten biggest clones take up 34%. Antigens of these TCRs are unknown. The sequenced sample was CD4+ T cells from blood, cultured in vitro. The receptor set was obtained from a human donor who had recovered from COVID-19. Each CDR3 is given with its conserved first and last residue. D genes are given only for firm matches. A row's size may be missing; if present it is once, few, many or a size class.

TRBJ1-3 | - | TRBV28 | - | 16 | TGTGCCAGCAGTTCCCTCGGACGGAGCTCTGGAAACACCATATATTTT | CASSSLGRSSGNTIYF
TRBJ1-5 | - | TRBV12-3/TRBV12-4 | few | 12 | TGTGCCAGCAGTTTGCTAGGACAGCCCCAGCATTTT | CASSLLGQPQHF
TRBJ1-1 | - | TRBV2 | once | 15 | TGTGCCAGCAGTGAAGGGATAGTTCTTGGTACTGAAGCTTTCTTT | CASSEGIVLGTEAFF
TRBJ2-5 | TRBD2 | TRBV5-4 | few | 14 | TGTGCCAGCAGCTTGACGGGGGGGGGAGAGACCCAGTACTTC | CASSLTGGGETQYF
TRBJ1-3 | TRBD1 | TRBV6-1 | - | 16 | TGTGCCAGCAGCCGCGGACAGGCCTCTTCAGGAAACACCATATATTTT | CASSRGQASSGNTIYF
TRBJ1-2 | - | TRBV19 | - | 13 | TGTGCCAGTAGTATAGCCGGGAAAGGGGGCTACACCTTC | CASSIAGKGGYTF
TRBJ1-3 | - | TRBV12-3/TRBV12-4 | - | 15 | TGTGTTTCGTGGAGGCGAGGGTTCCAAGGGAACACCATATATTTT | CVSWRRGFQGNTIYF
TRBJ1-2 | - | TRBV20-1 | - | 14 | TGCAGTGCTAAGGATTGGGGGGCGAACTATGGCTACACCTTC | CSAKDWGANYGYTF
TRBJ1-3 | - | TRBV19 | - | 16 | TGTGCCAGTAGTGGTCCCCGGGGAGGGTCTGGAAACACCATATATTTT | CASSGPRGGSGNTIYF
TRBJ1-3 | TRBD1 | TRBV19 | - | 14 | TGTGCCAGTAGCATGACAGGGGATGGAAACACCATATATTTT | CASSMTGDGNTIYF
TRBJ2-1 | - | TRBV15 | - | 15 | TGTGCCACCAGCAGAGATCTAGGCAGTTACAATGAGCAGTTCTTC | CATSRDLGSYNEQFF
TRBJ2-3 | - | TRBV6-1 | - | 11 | TGTGCCAGCAGTGATGCCCCCCCCCAGTATTTT | CASSDAPPQYF
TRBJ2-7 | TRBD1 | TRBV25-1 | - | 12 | TGTGCCTCCGGGACAGGGAGCGACGAGCAGTACTTC | CASGTGSDEQYF
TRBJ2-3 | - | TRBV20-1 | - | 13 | TGCAGTGCCCGGACAGCTAGCACAGATACGCAGTATTTT | CSARTASTDTQYF
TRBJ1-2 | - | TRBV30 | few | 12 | TGTGCCTGGAGTCGAAGGGGGAGCGGCTACACCTTC | CAWSRRGSGYTF
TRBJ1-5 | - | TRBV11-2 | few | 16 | TGTGCCAGCAGCTTAGATGGCAGGGTGTCGAGACAGCCCCAGCATTTT | CASSLDGRVSRQPQHF
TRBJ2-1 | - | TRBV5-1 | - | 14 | TGCGCCAGCAGCTGGTCCTCCATAGTCGGTGGGCAGTTCTTC | CASSWSSIVGGQFF
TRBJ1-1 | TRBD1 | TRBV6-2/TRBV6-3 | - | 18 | TGTGCCAGCAGTTTTCGATCGCCGGGACAGGTAAAGAACACTGAAGCTTTCTTT | CASSFRSPGQVKNTEAFF
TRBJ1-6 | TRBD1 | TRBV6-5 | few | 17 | TGTGCCAGCAGTTACGCGACAGGGGGCGTAGATAATTCACCCCTCCACTTT | CASSYATGGVDNSPLHF
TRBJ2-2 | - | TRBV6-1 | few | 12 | TGTGCCAGTGTAAAAAATACCGGGGAGCTGTTTTTT | CASVKNTGELFF
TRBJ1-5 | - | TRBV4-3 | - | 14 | TGCGCCAGCAGCCAAGATTGGGGGTCTCAGCCCCAGCATTTT | CASSQDWGSQPQHF
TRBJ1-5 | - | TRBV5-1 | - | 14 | TGCGCCAGCAGCTCAGGGGATAGCAATCAGCCCCAGCATTTT | CASSSGDSNQPQHF
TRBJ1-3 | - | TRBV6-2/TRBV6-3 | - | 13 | TGTGCCAGCAGTCGCTTATCTGGAAACACCATATATTTT | CASSRLSGNTIYF
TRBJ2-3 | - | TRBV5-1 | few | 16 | TGCGCCAGCAGCTCGGGACTCAGGTTGGGAACAGATACGCAGTATTTT | CASSSGLRLGTDTQYF
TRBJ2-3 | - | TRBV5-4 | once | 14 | TGTGCCAGCAGCTTCTCCCGGGGGACAGATACGCAGTATTTT | CASSFSRGTDTQYF
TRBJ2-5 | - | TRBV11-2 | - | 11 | TGTGCCAGCAGCCGCCAAGAGACCCAGTACTTC | CASSRQETQYF
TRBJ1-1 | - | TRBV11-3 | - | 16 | TGTGCCAGCAGCCGTCCCAGCGGTAACATGAACACTGAAGCTTTCTTT | CASSRPSGNMNTEAFF
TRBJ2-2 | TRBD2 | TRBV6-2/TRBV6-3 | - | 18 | TGTGCCAGCAGTTACAGCCAGCGGGGGGGCGCGAACACCGGGGAGCTGTTTTTT | CASSYSQRGGANTGELFF
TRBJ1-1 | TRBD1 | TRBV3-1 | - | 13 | TGTGCCAGTCAACAGGGGACGTACACTGAAGCTTTCTTT | CASQQGTYTEAFF
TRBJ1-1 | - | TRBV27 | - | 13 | TGTGCCAGCAGTTTACAGGTGGACACTGAAGCTTTCTTT | CASSLQVDTEAFF
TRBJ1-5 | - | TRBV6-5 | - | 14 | TGTGCCAGCAGTTACCTTCCCGGCAATCAGCCCCAGCATTTT | CASSYLPGNQPQHF
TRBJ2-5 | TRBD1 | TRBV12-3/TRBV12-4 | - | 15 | TGTGCCAGCAGTTTAACGGAAGGGGGCGGTGAGACCCAGTACTTC | CASSLTEGGGETQYF
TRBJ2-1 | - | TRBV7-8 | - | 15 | TGTGCCAGCAGCGAAACTGAGGGAGCCCGGGCCGAGCAGTTCTTC | CASSETEGARAEQFF
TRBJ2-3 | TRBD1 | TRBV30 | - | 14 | TGTGCCTGGAGCCGGGGACAGTACACAGATACGCAGTATTTT | CAWSRGQYTDTQYF
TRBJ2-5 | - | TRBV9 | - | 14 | TGTGCCAGCAGCGTAGGACAGCGCCAAGAGACCCAGTACTTC | CASSVGQRQETQYF
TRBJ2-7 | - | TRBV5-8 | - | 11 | TGTGCCAGCGGGGCGACCTACGAGCAGTACTTC | CASGATYEQYF
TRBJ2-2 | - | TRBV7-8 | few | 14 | TGTGCCAGCAGCCCCGGTTTAAGGTTGGGGGAGCTGTTTTTT | CASSPGLRLGELFF
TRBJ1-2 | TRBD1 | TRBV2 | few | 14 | TGTGCCAGCAGTACGGAGGGACAGGGCTTGGGCTACACCTTC | CASSTEGQGLGYTF
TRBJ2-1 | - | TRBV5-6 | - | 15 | TGTGCCAGCAGCCTCGGTCTGAGCTCCTACAATGAGCAGTTCTTC | CASSLGLSSYNEQFF
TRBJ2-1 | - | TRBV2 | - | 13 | TGTGCCAGCAGTGGAGAGAGAAATACTGAGCAGTTCTTC | CASSGERNTEQFF
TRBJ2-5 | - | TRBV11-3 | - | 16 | TGTGCCAGCAGCCCCCCGGGGCAGGGACCTTCGGAGACCCAGTACTTC | CASSPPGQGPSETQYF
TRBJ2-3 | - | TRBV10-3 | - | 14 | TGTGCCATCCGGCTGGGGCTAGCATCAGATACGCAGTATTTT | CAIRLGLASDTQYF
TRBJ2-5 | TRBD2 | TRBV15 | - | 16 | TGTGCCACCAGCTTCTATAGCGGGGGGCTTCAAGAGACCCAGTACTTC | CATSFYSGGLQETQYF
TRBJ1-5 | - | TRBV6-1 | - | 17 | TGTGCCAGCAGTGACCCCCCGCAGGGTTTCGCCAATCAGCCCCAGCATTTT | CASSDPPQGFANQPQHF
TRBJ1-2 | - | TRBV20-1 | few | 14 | TGCAGTGCTAGCCCACAATCCGGTAACTATGGCTACACCTTC | CSASPQSGNYGYTF
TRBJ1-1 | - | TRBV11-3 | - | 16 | TGTGCCAGCAGCCCGGAGGGTCGGGGCTGGTACACTGAAGCTTTCTTT | CASSPEGRGWYTEAFF
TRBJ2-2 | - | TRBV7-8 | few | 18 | TGTGCCAGCATCACGAAATTGGGGCAGCTCCTCGTTGGCGGGGAGCTGTTTTTT | CASITKLGQLLVGGELFF